The 20 T cell receptor beta chains in this list originate from one sample, sequenced in a study of shared clonotypes between healthy human individuals. Produced via immunoSEQ multiplex PCR; TCRdb's table is partial and in-frame only. The sample includes 1,400,000 or so clones, approximately 98.5% of them seen just once. Sequencing was carried out using naive CD4+ T cells sorted from blood. Subset noted: CD45RA+ positively selected. The receptors were sampled from a man in his thirties or forties in good health.

The chain carries TRBV5-6 and TRBJ1-4; 7 bases map to TRBD1. The CDR3 spans 14 residues. Germline CDR1 is SGHDT and CDR2 is YYEEEE. V trimming: 4 bases; J trimming: 4 bases; junction bases outside the gene matches: 4. CDR3 sequence: CASSIRDSNEKLFF. The CDR3 DNA reads as TGTGCCAGCAGCATCCGGGACAGTAATGAAAAACTGTTTTTT.

The chain links TRBV9 to TRBJ2-4, with D perhaps assigned TRBD1 or TRBD2 (5 bases each). Germline values: CDR1 SGDLS, CDR2 YYNGEE. Between the trimmed V and J ends, which lost 4 bases and 4 bases, there was a span of 9 bases. The CDR3 spans 13 residues. The CDR3 DNA reads TGTGCCAGCAGCCCGGGACGTAAAAACATTCAGTACTTC. Amino acid sequence: CASSPGRKNIQYF.

This chain uses TRBV4-1 with TRBJ1-5, with a possible D match to TRBD1 (6 bases). Trimming pared 3 bases from V and 1 base from J, leaving 19 bases between. The CDR3 is 18 residues long. In germline, CDR1 is MGHRA, CDR2 YSYEKL. CDR3 sequence (DNA): TGCGCCAGCAGCCACCCCATAGAATCGGGGGCGAGCAATCAGCCCCAGCATTTT. Amino acid sequence: CASSHPIESGASNQPQHF.

This clone was counted a single time. The chain has TRBV18 and TRBJ2-5, with D uncertain. CDR1 KGHSH and CDR2 LQKENI come from the germline V gene. This CDR3 contains 11 residues. V gave up 1 base and J gave up 7 bases, with 4 bases separating them. CDR3 coding DNA: TGTGCCAGCTCACCACAGAGGACCCAGTACTTC. It yields the protein CASSPQRTQYF.

This clone has a single count. The chain recombines TRBV6-5 with TRBJ2-5, with TRBD1 identical over 9 bases. Per germline, CDR1 MNHEY and CDR2 SVGAGI. CDR3 length: 15 residues. Unmatched junction bases numbered 10, after V lost 6 bases and J lost 5 bases. The CDR3: CASSADRGSSETQYF. The CDR3, as DNA: TGTGCCAGCAGCGCAGACAGGGGGTCGTCGGAGACCCAGTACTTC.

The chain links TRBV28 to TRBJ2-7; D is perhaps TRBD1 (6 bases). Trimming shortened V by 3 bases and J by 6 bases, and 15 bases separated the two germline ends. Germline V gene sequence: CDR1 MDHEN, CDR2 SYDVKM. The CDR3 extends over 14 amino acids. Here the CDR3 reads CASSFQARGSEQYF. The CDR3 region has the DNA TGTGCCAGCAGTTTCCAAGCCAGGGGTTCCGAGCAGTACTTC. Looking up the rest from reference TRBV28 and TRBJ2-7 gives the full variable domain: DVKVTQSSRYLVKRTGEKVFLECVQDMDHENMFWYRQDPGLGLRLIYFSYDVKMKEKGDIPEGYSVSREKKERFSLILESASTNQTSMYLCASSFQARGSEQYFGPGTRLTVT.

V is TRBV28 and J is TRBJ2-3, with D possibly TRBD2 on 6 matching bases. The CDR3 has 13 residues. Trimming removed 7 bases from V and 6 bases from J, with 14 bases in between. Germline V gene lookup returns CDR1 MDHEN and CDR2 SYDVKM. CDR3 nucleotides: TGTGCCAGCATCGCCCCGGGAGTTGATACGCAGTATTTT. Amino acid sequence: CASIAPGVDTQYF.

The chain employs TRBV15 and TRBJ2-1; 7 bases fit TRBD2. The CDR3 runs 14 residues. The junction had 8 bases not matched to a gene; V was cut back by 0 bases and J by 12 bases. In germline, CDR1 is LNHNV, CDR2 YYDKDF (reference sequence). Here the CDR3 DNA reads TGTGCCACCAGCAGAGATAGGGCGGGGGTAGGGCAGTTCTTC. Translation gives CATSRDRAGVGQFF.

This sequence joins TRBV6-6 and TRBJ2-7, with 14 bases matching TRBD2. Germline values: CDR1 MNHNY, CDR2 SVGAGI (reference sequence). V lost 2 bases, J lost 4 bases, and 1 base stayed unmatched. The CDR3 covers 15 residues. The CDR3 bases are TGTGCCAGCAGTTACGGGACTAGCGGGAGATACGAGCAGTACTTC. It yields the protein CASSYGTSGRYEQYF.

As for this clone: A read error may produce the germline difference seen at one junction end. The chain couples TRBV7-7 to TRBJ2-2; D possibly corresponds to TRBD1 (5 bases). Germline V gene sequence: CDR1 SSHAT, CDR2 FNYEAQ (reference sequence). This CDR3 region has 14 residues. The CDR3 sequence: CASSSTGNTGELFF. CDR3 in DNA: TGTGCTAGCAGCTCAACAGGGAACACCGGGGAGCTGTTTTTT.

The chain recombines TRBV4-1 with TRBJ1-5; no reliable D call. The CDR3 loop spans 13 amino acids. V lost 1 base to trimming and J lost 11 bases, with 12 bases between them. The germline V gene encodes CDR1 MGHRA and CDR2 YSYEKL. CDR3 DNA sequence: TGCGCCAGCAGCCAAGCCGGCCTGACGACCCAGCATTTT. Protein: CASSQAGLTTQHF.

Of note for this clone: The sample contains more than one DNA sequence encoding this CDR3. The J gene is TRBJ2-7, the V gene TRBV10-3; D call uncertain. The CDR3 is 12 residues long. Germline V gives CDR1 ENHRY, CDR2 SYGVKD. The ends were cut back, 6 bases at V and 3 bases at J, with 9 bases in the middle. CDR3 bases: TGTGCCATCAGCGGATCTAGCTACGAGCAGTACTTC. Its translation is CAISGSSYEQYF.

V usage is TRBV28 and J usage is TRBJ1-1; the D is unclear. This CDR3 has 12 residues. V dropped 6 bases and J dropped 7 bases, with 12 bases sitting between them. Per germline, CDR1 MDHEN and CDR2 SYDVKM. The CDR3 sequence: CASRAYSNEAFF. In nucleotides, the CDR3 is TGTGCCAGCAGAGCCTACAGTAATGAAGCTTTCTTT.

The chain has TRBV5-1 and TRBJ2-1, with 7 bases matching TRBD1. The CDR3 runs 14 residues. In germline, CDR1 is SGHRS, CDR2 YFSETQ. Trimming at V came to 7 bases and at J to 0 bases, leaving 4 bases not matched to a gene. The CDR3 sequence is CASRDSSSYNEQFF. CDR3 nucleotide sequence: TGCGCCAGCCGGGACAGTAGCTCCTACAATGAGCAGTTCTTC.

The gene calls are TRBV9 and TRBJ2-6; unclear D gene. From germline, CDR1 is SGDLS and CDR2 YYNGEE. The CDR3 extends over 17 amino acids. With 0 bases removed from V and 0 bases from J, the gap between germline ends came to 10 bases. CDR3 bases: TGTGCCAGCAGCGTAGTCGGTCGCAGCTCTGGGGCCAACGTCCTGACTTTC. Encoded protein: CASSVVGRSSGANVLTF.

The chain couples TRBV14 to TRBJ2-2; TRBD2 matches at 11 bases. With V trimmed by 4 bases and J by 0 bases, 1 base remained unmatched. CDR1 SGHDN and CDR2 FVKESK come from the germline V gene. CDR3 length equals 16 residues. The CDR3 nucleotides are TGTGCCAGCAGCCCGGGACTAGCGGCGAACACCGGGGAGCTGTTTTTT. Protein sequence: CASSPGLAANTGELFF.

The rearrangement links TRBV7-6 to TRBJ2-7, with 7 bases identical to TRBD1. Germline-derived CDR1 and CDR2 are SGHVS and FNYEAQ. CDR3 length: 15 residues. Trimming took 1 base from V and 3 from J; bases not matched to a gene: 6. CDR3 nucleotide sequence: TGTGCCAGCAGCTTAGGGGACAGCAACTTCTACGAGCAGTACTTC. Encoded protein: CASSLGDSNFYEQYF.

The CDR3 DNA reads TGTGCCAGCAGCTACGCGCGAGGCTACACCTTC. This translates into CASSYARGYTF. The V call is TRBV7-9, the J call TRBJ1-2; D gene unclear. The CDR3 loop spans 11 amino acids. Germline values: CDR1 SEHNR, CDR2 FQNEAQ (reference sequence). V was cut by 4 bases and J by 8 bases, with 8 bases left in between.

This chain links TRBV28 with TRBJ1-5; the match to TRBD1 covers 7 bases. CDR1 is MDHEN and CDR2 is SYDVKM in the germline V gene. With V trimmed by 10 bases and J by 3 bases, 9 bases remained unmatched. This CDR3 is built from 14 residues. CDR3 protein: CATRSGTANQPQHF. The CDR3 nucleotides are TGTGCCACCAGAAGCGGGACAGCCAATCAGCCCCAGCATTTT. The whole variable domain, remainder taken from reference TRBV28 and TRBJ1-5, is DVKVTQSSRYLVKRTGEKVFLECVQDMDHENMFWYRQDPGLGLRLIYFSYDVKMKEKGDIPEGYSVSREKKERFSLILESASTNQTSMYLCATRSGTANQPQHFGDGTRLSIL.

The chain recombines TRBV15 with TRBJ2-1; D may be TRBD2 (6 bases). The V gene lost 0 bases and the J gene lost 7 bases, with 16 bases spanning the gap. Germline loops: CDR1 LNHNV, CDR2 YYDKDF (reference sequence). CDR3 length: 16 amino acids. The CDR3 sequence: CATSRDVTSQSNEQFF. CDR3 coding DNA: TGTGCCACCAGCAGAGATGTCACTAGCCAAAGTAATGAGCAGTTCTTC. The full variable domain, its missing parts supplied by reference TRBV15 and TRBJ2-1, is DAMVIQNPRYQVTQFGKPVTLSCSQTLNHNVMYWYQQKSSQAPKLLFHYYDKDFNNEADTPDNFQSRRPNTSFCFLDIRSPGLGDTAMYLCATSRDVTSQSNEQFFGPGTRLTVL.